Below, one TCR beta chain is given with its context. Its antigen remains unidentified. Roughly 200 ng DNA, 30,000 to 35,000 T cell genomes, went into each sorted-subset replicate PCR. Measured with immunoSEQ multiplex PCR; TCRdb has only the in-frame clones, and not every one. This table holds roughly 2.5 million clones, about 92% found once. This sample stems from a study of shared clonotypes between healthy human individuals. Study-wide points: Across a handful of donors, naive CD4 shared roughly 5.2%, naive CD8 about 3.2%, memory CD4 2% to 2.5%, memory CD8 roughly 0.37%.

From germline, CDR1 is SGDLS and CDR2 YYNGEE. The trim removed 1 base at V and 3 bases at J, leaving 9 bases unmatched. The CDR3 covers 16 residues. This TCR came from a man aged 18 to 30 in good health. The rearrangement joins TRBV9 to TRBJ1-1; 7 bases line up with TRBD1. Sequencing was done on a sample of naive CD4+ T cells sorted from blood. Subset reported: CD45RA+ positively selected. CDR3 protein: CASSVNPGGTDTEAFF. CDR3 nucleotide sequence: TGTGCCAGCAGCGTAAACCCCGGGGGGACAGACACTGAAGCTTTCTTT.